What follows are 7 T cell receptor beta chains derived from one specimen sequenced in a study of beta chain features in type 1 diabetes. Of the isolated RNA, all was reverse transcribed, and so the sequenced material was expressed TCRB transcripts. The table came from immunoSEQ multiplex PCR; TCRdb's copy has only in-frame clones and leaves some out. Among 860,000 or so clones listed, about 17% were seen once. Source material: naive CD4+ T cells from blood. The receptors derive from a woman between 18 and 29 years old in good health.

This clone appeared a few times. The chain employs TRBV29-1 and TRBJ1-5; D not certain. V dropped 6 bases and J dropped 4 bases, with 16 bases sitting between them. The CDR3 is made up of 14 amino acids. Germline CDR1 is SQVTM and CDR2 is ANQGSEA. CDR3 in amino acids: CSVLGPGQNQPQHF. The CDR3 nucleotides read TGCAGCGTCCTAGGCCCCGGCCAAAATCAGCCCCAGCATTTT.

The chain uses TRBV7-8 and TRBJ2-1, with TRBD2 matching 11 bases. There are 15 residues in the CDR3. Germline V gives CDR1 SGHVS, CDR2 FQNEAQ. V dropped 6 bases and J dropped 9; count of bases not matched to a gene: 10. The CDR3 sequence: CASRRTSGRGVEQFF. CDR3 nucleotide sequence: TGTGCCAGCAGGCGTACTAGCGGGAGAGGGGTTGAGCAGTTCTTC.

This chain links TRBV4-3 with TRBJ1-2; D gene ambiguous. The CDR3 loop spans 14 amino acids. Trimming pared 2 bases from V and 2 bases from J, leaving 9 bases between. The germline V gene has CDR1 LGHNA and CDR2 YSLEER. CDR3: CASSQTYGNYGYTF. The CDR3 bases are TGCGCCAGCAGCCAAACATACGGGAACTATGGCTACACCTTC.

On this clone itself: An end of the junction differs from the germline gene, which may be a read error. The chain has TRBV5-4 and TRBJ2-7; 11 positions match TRBD2. The germline CDR1 and CDR2 sequences are SGHNT and YYREEE (reference sequence). The CDR3 length is 15 residues. The CDR3 sequence: CASSLASLGLAAFSF. CDR3 sequence (DNA): TGTGCCAGCAGCTTGGCCTCGTTGGGACTAGCGGCTTTTAGCTTC.

This clone was detected only a few times. V gene TRBV7-8 combines with J gene TRBJ1-3; 7 nucleotides agree with TRBD1. The CDR3 runs to 16 residues. Losses at the gene ends were 1 base for V and 0 bases for J; bases not matched to a gene: 3. Germline assignment: CDR1 SGHVS and CDR2 FQNEAQ. CDR3 sequence reads: CASSLGGTASGNTIYF. In nucleotides, the CDR3 is TGTGCCAGCAGCTTAGGAGGGACAGCCTCTGGAAACACCATATATTTT.

The gene calls are TRBV9 and TRBJ2-4, with 9 bases lining up with TRBD1. This CDR3 region has 17 residues. From germline, CDR1 is SGDLS and CDR2 YYNGEE. Losses at the gene ends were 0 bases for V and 5 bases for J; bases not matched to a gene: 9. As DNA, the CDR3 is TGTGCCAGCAGCGTAGGATCTCGGGACAGGGCACAAAACATTCAGTACTTC. Its translation is CASSVGSRDRAQNIQYF.

The rearrangement links TRBV5-6 to TRBJ2-7; 7 positions agree with TRBD1. The germline gives CDR1 SGHDT, CDR2 YYEEEE. The V and J ends lost 4 bases and 3 bases, in that order; junction bases with no gene match: 4. The CDR3 contains 13 residues. For the CDR3, the DNA is TGTGCCAGCAGCCTACAGGGGAACTACGAGCAGTACTTC. This codes for CASSLQGNYEQYF.